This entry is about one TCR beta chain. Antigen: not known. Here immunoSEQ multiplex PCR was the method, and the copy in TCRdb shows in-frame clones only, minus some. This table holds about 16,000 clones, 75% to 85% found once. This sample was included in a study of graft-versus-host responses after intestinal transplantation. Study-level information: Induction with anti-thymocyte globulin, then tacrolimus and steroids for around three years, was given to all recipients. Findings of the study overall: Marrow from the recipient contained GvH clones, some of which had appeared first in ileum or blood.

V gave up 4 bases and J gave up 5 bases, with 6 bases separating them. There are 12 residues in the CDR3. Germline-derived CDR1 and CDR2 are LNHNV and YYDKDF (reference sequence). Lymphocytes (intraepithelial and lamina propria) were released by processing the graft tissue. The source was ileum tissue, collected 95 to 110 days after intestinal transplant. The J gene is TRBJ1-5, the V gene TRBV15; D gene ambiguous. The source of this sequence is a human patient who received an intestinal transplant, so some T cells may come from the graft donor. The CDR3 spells CATSTADQPQHF. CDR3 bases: TGTGCCACCAGCACCGCAGATCAGCCCCAGCATTTT.